The 4 T cell receptor beta chains listed next were all sequenced from one sample in a study of tumor-infiltrating lymphocytes in oesophageal squamous cell carcinoma. TCRdb reanalysed the PCR reads using MiXCR and keeps one entry per CDR3 protein. The sample has 20,000 to 25,000 distinct CDR3 sequences, approximately 34% seen once. Sample: esophageal tumor tissue. Source of these receptors: a female donor with esophageal squamous cell carcinoma.

This clonotype occurred many times. The J gene is TRBJ2-1, the V gene TRBV27; D perhaps matches TRBD1 (5 bases). The assigned J gene may be wrong: the sequence end matches TRBJ2-7 better. This CDR3 has 12 amino acids. Germline CDR1 and CDR2: MNHEY and SMNVEV (reference sequence). The CDR3: CASRTQGEEQYF. CDR3 DNA: TGTGCCAGCAGGACCCAGGGCGAGGAGCAGTACTTC.

The rearrangement uses TRBV7-3 and TRBJ2-5; tentatively, D is TRBD2 (5 bases). Matching the DNA end better, TRBJ2-4 makes the J call doubtful. The CDR3 totals 13 residues. Per the germline V gene, CDR1 is SGHTA and CDR2 is FQGTGA. The CDR3 sequence is CASSLGKGDIQYF. For the CDR3, the DNA is TGTGCCAGCAGCTTGGGGAAGGGAGACATTCAGTACTTC.

This clonotype has a count of ten or more. This chain links TRBV6-1 with TRBJ2-7; 11 bases are a match to TRBD2. Germline V gene data show CDR1 as MNHNS and CDR2 as SASEGT. With V trimmed by 6 bases and J by 7 bases, 14 bases remained unmatched. The CDR3 sequence is 16 residues long. The CDR3: CASSNLAGGLYNEQYF. The CDR3, as DNA: TGTGCCAGCAGCAATCTAGCGGGAGGCCTTTACAATGAGCAGTACTTC.

Comments on this clonotype: Without the conserved terminal phenylalanine or tryptophan, this CDR3 likely stems from a read error. The DNA is omitted, as the CDR3 cannot be located on it reliably, and the CDR3 follows TCRdb's listing. The chain couples TRBV7-2 to TRBJ2-3; TRBD2 is the table's D call, not checked against the DNA. The CDR3 is 16 residues long, ends included. Germline lookup yields CDR1 SGHTA and CDR2 FQGNSA. The CDR3 is CASSPAPGLGEQYFGP.